This TCR beta chain was sequenced in a study of shared clonotypes between healthy human individuals. Germline assignment: CDR1 SGHTA and CDR2 FQGTGA. The CDR3 sequence is 14 residues long. The material for each subset, its genomic DNA, was split evenly across several immunoSEQ plates. The repertoire was sequenced with immunoSEQ multiplex PCR; TCRdb's copy has only in-frame clones and lacks some. The data show some 2 million clones, approximately 94% seen once. This clone was seen repeatedly, ten times or more. Compared with germline, one end of the junction differs, possibly owing to a read error. The naive CD8 population came from CD45RO-negative cells selected for CCR7, without terminally differentiated effector memory CD45RA+ cells. The study drew its donors from healthy HIV-negative adults without recent acute infections or vaccinations.

Sample: naive CD8+ T cells sorted from blood. This rearrangement joins TRBV7-3 to TRBJ1-2, with 9 bases identical to TRBD1. This receptor was identified in a man between 18 and 35 years old in good health. In DNA, the CDR3 is TGTGCCAGCAGCCTAACAGGGGGCGCAGTAGGTTACACCTTC. Its protein is CASSLTGGAVGYTF.